These 20 T cell receptor beta chains were all obtained from the same sample, sequenced in a study of blood T cell repertoires in COVID-19 (dated by TCRdb to the early 2020s). Receptor libraries were prepared by the immunoSEQ multiplex PCR assay. TCRdb mirrors the immuneACCESS table, restricted to in-frame sequences. Some clones are absent from its copies; in checked studies, under half trace to an unresolved V gene, and the reason for the others is unknown. Present in this sample are roughly 340,000 clones, about 90% of which were seen just once. Approximately 3.5% of the sample lies in the top ten. Sequencing was performed on peripheral blood. Receptors originate from a woman between 18 and 29 years old who had recovered from COVID-19.

This chain joins TRBV7-9 and TRBJ2-2, with 9 positions matching TRBD1. This CDR3 has 15 amino acids. The J segment lost 3 bases and the V segment lost 5 bases, leaving 4 bases of the junction unmatched. Germline-derived CDR1 and CDR2 are SEHNR and FQNEAQ (reference sequence). CDR3 nucleotide sequence: TGTGCCAGCAGCATCGGGGACAGGGACACCGGGGAGCTGTTTTTT. It encodes CASSIGDRDTGELFF.

DNA of the CDR3: TGTGCCAGTAGTCCCGGGACTAGCGCCGGCCTTGATACGCAGTATTTT. Translated: CASSPGTSAGLDTQYF. The chain employs TRBV19 and TRBJ2-3, with TRBD2 matching 10 bases. The CDR3 extends over 16 amino acids. V shed 5 bases, J shed 6 bases, and the junction held 11 bases outside the gene matches. Germline V lookup: CDR1 LNHDA, CDR2 SQIVND (reference sequence).

This clone was seen only once. Compared with germline, one end of the junction differs, possibly owing to a read error. The rearrangement links TRBV4-1 to TRBJ2-2, with 7 bases matching TRBD2. The germline gives CDR1 MGHRA, CDR2 YSYEKL. CDR3 length: 14 residues. CDR3 loop: CASSQGTNSGELFF. The CDR3 DNA sequence: TGCGCCAGCAGCCAGGGGACTAACAGCGGGGAGCTGTTTTTT.

The chain combines TRBV10-1 with TRBJ2-5; TRBD2 agrees at 7 bases. Losses at the gene ends were 3 bases for V and 3 bases for J; bases not matched to a gene: 4. This CDR3 has 14 residues. Per germline, CDR1 WNHNN and CDR2 SYGVQD (reference sequence). The CDR3 is CASSDGGGEETQYF. DNA of the CDR3: TGCGCCAGCAGTGACGGGGGAGGGGAAGAGACCCAGTACTTC.

The chain has TRBV7-8 and TRBJ1-2; D may be TRBD1 (5 bases). The germline gives CDR1 SGHVS, CDR2 FQNEAQ. Between the trimmed V and J ends, which lost 5 bases and 7 bases, there was a span of 17 bases. The CDR3 has 14 residues. The DNA of the CDR3 is TGTGCCAGCAGCCGACTCCTTGACAGAGGTGGCTACACCTTC. Its translation: CASSRLLDRGGYTF.

In this sample, this clone turned up once. The chain has TRBV29-1 and TRBJ2-3, with TRBD1 matching 9 bases. Germline assignment: CDR1 SQVTM and CDR2 ANQGSEA. The CDR3 consists of 14 residues. The V gene end was trimmed by 7 bases and the J gene end by 4 bases; junction bases not matched to a gene: 9. The CDR3 protein is CSGRTGVIADTQYF. The CDR3 nucleotides are TGCAGCGGGCGGACAGGGGTAATTGCAGATACGCAGTATTTT.

The rearrangement links TRBV20-1 to TRBJ2-1; 11 positions agree with TRBD2. Losses at the gene ends were 3 bases for V and 8 bases for J; bases not matched to a gene: 12. Per germline, CDR1 DFQATT and CDR2 SNEGSKA (reference sequence). The CDR3 extends over 16 amino acids. DNA of the CDR3: TGCAGTGCTAGTCGACCGACTAGCGGGATGAGCGATGAGCAGTTCTTC. The encoded protein is CSASRPTSGMSDEQFF.

The CDR3 here is CASSLTQRGNYGYTF. In DNA, the CDR3 is TGTGCCAGCAGCTTGACGCAAAGAGGGAACTATGGCTACACCTTC. This chain connects TRBV7-9 to TRBJ1-2; no clear D gene. Germline V lookup: CDR1 SEHNR, CDR2 FQNEAQ (reference sequence). V lost 3 bases, J lost 2 bases, and 13 bases lay in between. CDR3 length: 15 residues.

The V and J genes are TRBV9 and TRBJ2-7; perhaps TRBD2 as D (6 bases). V lost 3 bases and J 6 bases, leaving 16 bases between the germline ends. The CDR3 runs to 14 residues. Per the germline V gene, CDR1 is SGDLS and CDR2 is YYNGEE. Written as DNA, the CDR3 is TGTGCCAGCAGCGCCCTTGGGGGAGGTGGCGAGCAGTACGTC. This gives the protein CASSALGGGGEQYV.

This sequence joins TRBV7-8 and TRBJ1-2; possible D gene TRBD1, 6 bases. CDR1 is SGHVS, CDR2 FQNEAQ, per germline. V was clipped by 5 bases and J by 2 bases, with 24 bases between them. There are 18 residues in the CDR3. The CDR3, as DNA: TGTGCCAGCAGCCTGACAGGACGGCGCGGACAGCGGAACTATGGCTACACCTTC. Translated, it gives CASSLTGRRGQRNYGYTF.

The V and J genes are TRBV7-8 and TRBJ2-1; 11 nucleotides agree with TRBD2. V lost 5 bases, J lost 6 bases, and 15 bases stayed unmatched. This CDR3 region has 18 residues. The V gene's germline CDR1 is SGHVS and CDR2 FQNEAQ. The CDR3 DNA reads as TGTGCCAGCAGCCAAAACCTCCTAGCGGGAGGATCAGGCAATGAGCAGTTCTTC. It encodes CASSQNLLAGGSGNEQFF.

This rearrangement joins TRBV6-5 to TRBJ2-7; 8 nucleotides line up with TRBD2. V shed 5 bases, J shed 4 bases, and the junction held 4 bases outside the gene matches. This CDR3 region has 13 residues. Germline loops: CDR1 MNHEY, CDR2 SVGAGI. CDR3 sequence: CASSPRGGYEQYV. The CDR3 DNA follows: TGTGCCAGCAGTCCCCGGGGGGGGTACGAGCAGTACGTC.

This clone has only a few counts. This sequence joins TRBV28 and TRBJ2-7; 9 nucleotides align to TRBD1. The germline CDR1 and CDR2 sequences are MDHEN and SYDVKM. The CDR3 runs to 13 residues. Trimming removed 8 bases from V and 4 bases from J; junction bases left unmatched: 6. CDR3: CASRRQGGYEQYV. CDR3 DNA: TGTGCCAGCCGTAGACAGGGGGGGTACGAGCAGTACGTC.

The chain combines TRBV5-1 with TRBJ1-2; unclear D gene. The germline gives CDR1 SGHRS, CDR2 YFSETQ. CDR3 length: 13 residues. Between the trimmed V and J ends, which lost 0 bases and 8 bases, there was a span of 11 bases. The CDR3 DNA reads TGCGCCAGCAGCTTGGAACCCTCGGGGGGCTACACCTTC. Translating gives CASSLEPSGGYTF.

This chain connects TRBV27 to TRBJ1-2, with a weak D call TRBD1 (5 bases). Trimming took off 4 bases at V and 2 bases at J, with 17 bases between the two ends. The V gene's germline CDR1 is MNHEY and CDR2 SMNVEV (reference sequence). The CDR3 runs to 16 residues. As DNA, the CDR3 is TGTGCCAGCAGTTCACTTCATCCTGGGGCCAACTATGGCTACACCTTC. Translated, it gives CASSSLHPGANYGYTF.

This chain connects TRBV7-6 to TRBJ1-1, with 8 bases lining up with TRBD1. This CDR3 region has 16 residues. V shed 4 bases and J 4 bases; nucleotides not matched to a gene: 11. CDR1 and CDR2 from the germline V gene are SGHVS and FNYEAQ. The chain's CDR3 is CASSYRYGTGPTEAFF. The CDR3 DNA reads TGTGCCAGCAGCTATCGCTACGGGACAGGCCCCACTGAAGCTTTCTTT.

This clone was observed a few times. The V and J genes are TRBV5-4 and TRBJ1-6; perhaps TRBD1 as D (5 bases). The CDR3 covers 15 residues. The ends were cut back, 3 bases at V and 4 bases at J, with 11 bases in the middle. In germline, CDR1 is SGHNT, CDR2 YYREEE (reference sequence). The CDR3 DNA reads as TGTGCCAGCAGCTGGGGACGGGGGTATAATTCACCCCTCCACTTT. Protein product: CASSWGRGYNSPLHF. The full variable domain, completed using reference TRBV5-4 and TRBJ1-6, is ETGVTQSPTHLIKTRGQQVTLRCSSQSGHNTVSWYQQALGQGPQFIFQYYREEENGRGNFPPRFSGLQFPNYSSELNVNALELDDSALYLCASSWGRGYNSPLHFGNGTRLTVT.

The gene calls are TRBV19 and TRBJ2-3, with 14 bases fitting TRBD2. Germline V gene sequence: CDR1 LNHDA, CDR2 SQIVND (reference sequence). Unmatched junction bases numbered 10, after V lost 5 bases and J lost 3 bases. This CDR3 comprises 18 residues. The CDR3 protein is CASSAGTSGSLGTDTQYF. The CDR3 DNA reads as TGTGCCAGTAGTGCCGGGACTAGCGGGAGCCTCGGGACAGATACGCAGTATTTT.

The chain employs TRBV4-3 and TRBJ2-1; the match to TRBD2 covers 14 bases. Germline lookup yields CDR1 LGHNA and CDR2 YSLEER. Trimming at V came to 1 base and at J to 8 bases, leaving 13 bases not matched to a gene. The CDR3 contains 19 residues. Here the CDR3 reads CASSQVISGTSGSIDEQFF. CDR3 DNA: TGCGCCAGCAGCCAAGTAATTTCAGGGACTAGCGGGAGTATAGATGAGCAGTTCTTC.

The chain is built from TRBV7-2 and TRBJ1-5; TRBD1 is a possible D gene (5 bases). V lost 5 bases, J lost 7 bases, and 18 bases lay in between. This CDR3 is built from 15 residues. Germline CDR1 reads SGHTA; CDR2 reads FQGNSA. The CDR3 protein is CASSRGGTYRQPQHF. Here the CDR3 DNA reads TGTGCCAGCAGCCGCGGAGGGACGTACAGGCAGCCCCAGCATTTT.